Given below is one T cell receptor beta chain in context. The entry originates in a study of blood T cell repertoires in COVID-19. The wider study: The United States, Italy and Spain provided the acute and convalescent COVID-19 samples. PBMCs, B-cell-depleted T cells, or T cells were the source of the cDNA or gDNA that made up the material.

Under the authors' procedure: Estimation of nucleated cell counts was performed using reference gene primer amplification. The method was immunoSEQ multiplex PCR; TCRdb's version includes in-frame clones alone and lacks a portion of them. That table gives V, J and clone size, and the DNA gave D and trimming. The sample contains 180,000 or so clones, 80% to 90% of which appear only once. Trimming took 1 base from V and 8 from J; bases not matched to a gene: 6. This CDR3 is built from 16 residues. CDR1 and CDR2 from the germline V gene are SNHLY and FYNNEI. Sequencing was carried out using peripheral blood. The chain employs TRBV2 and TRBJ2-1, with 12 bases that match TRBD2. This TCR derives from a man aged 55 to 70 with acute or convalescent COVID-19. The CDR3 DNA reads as TGTGCCAGCAGTGAAGGACGGCTAGCGGGAGGGGATGAGCAGTTCTTC. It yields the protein CASSEGRLAGGDEQFF.